This T cell receptor (beta chain) was documented in a study of neoadjuvant anti-PD-1 for oral cavity cancer. Produced via immunoSEQ multiplex PCR; TCRdb's table is partial and in-frame only. The sample comprises about 61,000 clones, around 85% of which are singletons, and 2% to 3% rests with the top ten. V was trimmed by 0 bases and J by 6 bases, leaving 8 bases between them. The CDR3 has 13 amino acids. CDR1 and CDR2 (germline): SGHRS, YFSETQ. Analysis of PBMCs was direct, with no culture step. This clone was counted once. Sequencing was performed on PBMCs, taken before nivolumab (anti-PD-1) treatment. The chain recombines TRBV5-1 with TRBJ2-3; D gene uncertain. The source is a person aged 35-79 years with oral cavity squamous cell carcinoma. The CDR3 region has the DNA TGCGCCAGCAGCTTGGGGGCGGCGGATACGCAGTATTTT. Translated, it gives CASSLGAADTQYF.